Listed below are T cell receptor beta chains from one sample, sequenced in a study of CD8 T cells in ankylosing spondylitis. TCRdb passed the 5' RACE reads through MiXCR, listing each CDR3 protein once. Altogether 150,000 or so distinct CDR3 sequences are present, about a third being singletons, with the ten largest covering 6%. The sequenced sample consisted of synovial fluid, either unsorted or a sorted T cell fraction (not recorded which). These receptors were taken from a male donor with ankylosing spondylitis. Each CDR3 is given with its conserved first and last residue. Each record gives: V gene, D gene, clone size, J gene, CDR3 DNA, CDR3 protein. D genes are given only for firm matches. Expanded clones get a size class; other rows say once, few or many, or leave the size out.

TRBV5-6,-,-,TRBJ1-2,TGTGCCAGCAGCTTGGGGAAGACGGGGGGCTACACCTTC,CASSLGKTGGYTF
TRBV2,TRBD1,-,TRBJ1-1,TGTGCCAGCGTATGGGGACAGGGGGCAATTAACACTGAAGCTTTCTTT,CASVWGQGAINTEAFF
TRBV5-1,-,-,TRBJ2-7,TGCGCCAGCAGCTTGGAAGGCGGTACCTACGAGCAGTACTTC,CASSLEGGTYEQYF
TRBV7-9,-,-,TRBJ1-3,TGTGCCAGCAGCACGGACACCTCTGGAAACACCATATATTTT,CASSTDTSGNTIYF
TRBV18,-,-,TRBJ1-1,TGTGCCAGCTCACCATGGATTTCGGGAGGCACTGAAGCTTTCTTT,CASSPWISGGTEAFF
TRBV2,-,-,TRBJ2-3,TGTGCCAGCAGTGAAGCACTAGTTCCAGATACGCAGTATTTT,CASSEALVPDTQYF
TRBV27,-,many,TRBJ1-6,TGTGCCAGCAGTTTATGGGGTGGATCACCCCTCCACTTT,CASSLWGGSPLHF
TRBV7-2,-,few,TRBJ1-4,TGTGCCAGCAGCTCCGACTCCAGGGGAGGCGAAAAACTGTTTTTT,CASSSDSRGGEKLFF
TRBV10-3,TRBD2,-,TRBJ2-7,TGTGCCATCAGAACCGGGACTAGCGGGATCTACGAGCAGTACTTC,CAIRTGTSGIYEQYF
TRBV29-1,TRBD1,many,TRBJ1-3,TGCAGCGTATGGGGGGACAGCGGTATTTCTGGAAACACCATATATTTT,CSVWGDSGISGNTIYF
TRBV20-1,-,few,TRBJ1-2,TGCAGTGCTAGGTGGGTGAGGTCAGCAGGATATGGCTACACCTTC,CSARWVRSAGYGYTF
TRBV20-1,-,-,TRBJ2-5,TGCAGTGCTATAGAGGTTGGGGAGACCCAGTACTTC,CSAIEVGETQYF
TRBV11-1,-,many,TRBJ2-5,TGTGCCAGCAGCTCCCTCTCCCCGGGGCACGCGGGTAGGGAGACCCAGTACTTC,CASSSLSPGHAGRETQYF
TRBV12-3/TRBV12-4,-,many,TRBJ2-3,TGTGCCAGCAGTTTATCCGGTGCTAGCACAGATACGCAGTATTTT,CASSLSGASTDTQYF
TRBV5-1,-,-,TRBJ2-5,TGCGCCAGCAGCTTGGTAGCCTACCAAGAGACCCAGTACTTC,CASSLVAYQETQYF
TRBV9,-,-,TRBJ2-5,TGTGCCAGCAGCGTAGGGGGTAGCGTACTAGAGACCCAGTACTTC,CASSVGGSVLETQYF
TRBV28,-,-,TRBJ2-5,TGTGCCAGCAGCACCCCGGGTCACAGGGAGACCCAGTACTTC,CASSTPGHRETQYF
TRBV5-1,-,-,TRBJ2-5,TGCGCCAGCAGCTTGGGGGTTGTCCAAGAGACCCAGTACTTC,CASSLGVVQETQYF
TRBV11-2,TRBD2,-,TRBJ2-1,TGTGCCAGCAGCTCCCGGGAGGGCTCCAAGAGCTCCTACAATGAGCAGTTCTTC,CASSSREGSKSSYNEQFF
TRBV11-2,TRBD1,-,TRBJ2-6,TGTGCCAGCAGCTCCCGACCCCCGACAGGGAATAGGAGATCTGGGGCCAACGTCCTGACTTTC,CASSSRPPTGNRRSGANVLTF
TRBV29-1,-,-,TRBJ2-7,TGCAGCGTCGTTGGACCACTGAGAGAGGACAGATACTCCTACGAGCAGTACTTC,CSVVGPLREDRYSYEQYF
TRBV20-1,-,-,TRBJ2-7,TGCAGTGCTAGAGATGGGGGCGCCTACGAGCAGTACTTC,CSARDGGAYEQYF
TRBV7-9,TRBD1,-,TRBJ1-3,TGTGCCAGCAGCTTAGGTGACAGGGACTTCTCTGGAAACACCATATATTTT,CASSLGDRDFSGNTIYF
TRBV29-1,-,medium-sized,TRBJ1-3,TGCAGCGTTGAAGATAAGGGGGTATTGTCCGGAAACACCATATATTTT,CSVEDKGVLSGNTIYF
TRBV7-9,-,once,TRBJ2-3,TGTGCCAGCAGCCGAGGGGGCACAGATACGCAGTATTTT,CASSRGGTDTQYF
TRBV28,-,many,TRBJ2-7,TGTGCCAGCAGTTTAGTAGGGGAAGGACGTTACGAGCAGTACTTC,CASSLVGEGRYEQYF
TRBV5-1,-,-,TRBJ2-6,TGCGCCAGCAGCTTGGCCGGGATGGCTGGGGCCAACGTCCTGACTTTC,CASSLAGMAGANVLTF